This record covers a single TCR beta chain. Other nucleotide sequences in the sample specify the same CDR3. CD45RO-negative, CCR7-selected cells formed the naive CD8 fraction, which excluded terminally differentiated effector memory CD45RA+ cells. The authors distributed each subset's genomic DNA evenly over several immunoSEQ plates. Produced via immunoSEQ multiplex PCR; TCRdb's table is partial and in-frame only. The sample shows about 580,000 clones, roughly 98% of them seen only once. This specimen belongs to a study of shared clonotypes between healthy human individuals. Study details: In total, the donors were a couple of women and a few men aged 18 to 49.

The length of the CDR3 is 13 residues. Germline CDR1 SQVTM, CDR2 ANQGSEA. Trimming left V 4 bases short and J 2 bases short, with 9 bases between. The rearrangement uses TRBV29-1 and TRBJ2-1, with D possibly TRBD1 on 5 matching bases. This clonotype originated in a man aged 25-45 years in good health. The sequenced sample consisted of naive CD8+ T cells sorted from blood. This CDR3 reads CSVGQGPYNEQFF. The DNA of the CDR3 is TGCAGCGTTGGCCAGGGCCCCTACAATGAGCAGTTCTTC.